These 7 T cell receptor beta chains were all obtained from the same sample, sequenced in a study of CD8 T cells in ankylosing spondylitis. One entry per CDR3 protein, called by TCRdb with MiXCR from the 5' RACE reads. This table has 80,000 to 90,000 distinct CDR3 sequences, 27% appearing once. The sample comprised blood, either unsorted or a sorted T cell fraction (not recorded which). The origin of the receptors is a male donor with ankylosing spondylitis or in good health (not recorded which).

There are a few counts of this clonotype. The gene calls are TRBV20-1 and TRBJ1-2, with 8 bases fitting TRBD1. Germline V gene lookup returns CDR1 DFQATT and CDR2 SNEGSKA (reference sequence). This CDR3 has 13 residues. Losses at the gene ends were 2 bases for V and 8 bases for J; bases not matched to a gene: 7. The CDR3 reads CSARIQGAGGYTF. Here the CDR3 DNA reads TGCAGTGCTAGAATTCAGGGGGCGGGGGGCTACACCTTC.

Notes on this clonotype: One end of the junction is discordant with germline, which a read error may explain. The CDR3 loop reads CASILSPLSGANGLTF. DNA for the CDR3: TGTGCCAGCATCCTAAGCCCCCTCTCTGGGGCCAACGGCCTGACTTTC. This sequence joins TRBV7-2 and TRBJ2-6, with a possible D match to TRBD1 (5 bases). CDR3 size: 16 residues. Germline assignment: CDR1 SGHTA and CDR2 FQGNSA.

The rearrangement uses TRBV5-1 and TRBJ2-2, with D possibly being TRBD1 (6 bases). CDR1 and CDR2 (germline): SGHRS, YFSETQ. V shed 1 base and J shed 6 bases, with 13 bases lying between them. This CDR3 has 15 residues. The CDR3 protein is CASSLRAGESGELFF. CDR3 nucleotide sequence: TGCGCCAGCAGCTTGAGGGCAGGGGAATCCGGGGAGCTGTTTTTT. Filled out from reference TRBV5-1 and TRBJ2-2, the complete variable domain reads KAGVTQTPRYLIKTRGQQVTLSCSPISGHRSVSWYQQTPGQGLQFLFEYFSETQRNKGNFPGRFSGRQFSNSRSEMNVSTLELGDSALYLCASSLRAGESGELFFGEGSRLTVL.

This clonotype has at least ten counts. The chain has TRBV5-1 and TRBJ2-3; TRBD2 might be the D (5 bases). The germline V and J ends were trimmed by 8 bases and 6 bases, with 22 bases remaining between them. The CDR3 runs to 15 residues. Germline V gene sequence: CDR1 SGHRS, CDR2 YFSETQ. As DNA, the CDR3 is TGCGCCAGTACCGCGGGCGAACTGGTCCATGATACGCAGTATTTT. Translation gives CASTAGELVHDTQYF.

J is TRBJ2-7 and V is TRBV18, with D uncertain. V was pared by 2 bases and J by 0 bases, with 5 bases between. The CDR3 is 13 amino acids. Germline V gives CDR1 KGHSH, CDR2 LQKENI. The CDR3 nucleotides are TGTGCCAGCTCACCAAACTACTCCTACGAGCAGTACGTC. It translates to CASSPNYSYEQYV.

In this sample, this clonotype turned up many times. J is TRBJ2-4 and V is TRBV29-1, with 7 bases identical to TRBD1. With V trimmed by 3 bases and J by 7 bases, 9 bases remained unmatched. From germline, CDR1 is SQVTM and CDR2 ANQGSEA. This CDR3 spans 14 amino acids. This CDR3 is CSVDVRQGVNIQYF. The CDR3 DNA sequence: TGCAGCGTTGATGTAAGGCAGGGGGTCAACATTCAGTACTTC. Full variable domain (rest looked up from reference TRBV29-1 and TRBJ2-4): SAVISQKPSRDICQRGTSLTIQCQVDSQVTMMFWYRQQPGQSLTLIATANQGSEATYESGFVIDKFPISRPNLTFSTLTVSNMSPEDSSIYLCSVDVRQGVNIQYFGAGTRLSVL.

The rearrangement links TRBV3-1 to TRBJ2-3; TRBD2 matches 10 bases. Germline values: CDR1 LGHDT, CDR2 YNNKEL (reference sequence). The CDR3 is 17 residues long. Germline trimming cut 7 bases from V and 1 base from J; bases unmatched to any gene: 11. CDR3: CASTLLILAGGTDTQYF. CDR3 coding DNA: TGTGCCAGCACCCTACTCATCCTAGCGGGGGGCACAGATACGCAGTATTTT.